These 8 T cell receptor beta chains share one sample of origin, sequenced in a study of shared clonotypes between healthy human individuals. Only CD45RO-negative cells positively selected for CCR7 counted as naive CD8 cells, so terminally differentiated effector memory CD45RA+ cells were excluded. Profiled with immunoSEQ multiplex PCR; TCRdb holds only in-frame clones, not every one. The sample yields more than 500,000 clones, approximately 95% seen once. Sequencing used naive CD8+ T cells sorted from blood. These receptors were taken from a woman aged 25 to 39 in good health.

This clone was observed a single time. This sequence joins TRBV28 and TRBJ1-4; D not certain. CDR1 is MDHEN, CDR2 SYDVKM, per germline. Trimming pared 6 bases from V and 0 bases from J, leaving 14 bases between. This CDR3 is 16 amino acids long. The CDR3 bases are TGTGCCAGCAGCCCAGAGGAGGCTACAACTAATGAAAAACTGTTTTTT. Its translation: CASSPEEATTNEKLFF.

The chain recombines TRBV15 with TRBJ2-1; D is unclear. This CDR3 spans 15 amino acids. V lost 5 bases to trimming and J lost 4 bases, with 15 bases between them. Germline CDR1 is LNHNV and CDR2 is YYDKDF (reference sequence). For the CDR3, the DNA is TGTGCCACCAGCCCTACGCTTGGTGGGTACAATGAGCAGTTCTTC. Amino acids: CATSPTLGGYNEQFF.

The CDR3, as DNA: TGTGCCAGCAGCTCTCATTGGGCCCCTGAAGCTTTCTTT. Translation: CASSSHWAPEAFF. The V gene is TRBV11-2, the J gene TRBJ1-1; no clear D. The CDR3 sequence is 13 residues long. Trimming shortened V by 4 bases and J by 6 bases, and 12 bases separated the two germline ends. CDR1 is SGHAT, CDR2 FQNNGV, per germline.

This clone was recorded only once. V usage is TRBV9 and J usage is TRBJ2-5; D not resolved. Trimming cost V 2 bases and J 2 bases, with 7 bases left between them. There are 13 residues in the CDR3. Germline assignment: CDR1 SGDLS and CDR2 YYNGEE. CDR3 residues: CASSVTRQETQYF. CDR3 nucleotide sequence: TGTGCCAGCAGCGTCACCAGACAAGAGACCCAGTACTTC. The variable domain in full, completed from reference TRBV9 and TRBJ2-5, reads DSGVTQTPKHLITATGQRVTLRCSPRSGDLSVYWYQQSLDQGLQFLIQYYNGEERAKGNILERFSAQQFPDLHSELNLSSLELGDSALYFCASSVTRQETQYFGPGTRLLVL.

This rearrangement joins TRBV4-1 to TRBJ2-7; D assignment may be TRBD1 or TRBD2 (6 bases each). Germline-derived CDR1 and CDR2 are MGHRA and YSYEKL. Trimming pared 0 bases from V and 0 bases from J, leaving 12 bases between. CDR3 length equals 16 residues. CDR3 nucleotide sequence: TGCGCCAGCAGCCAAGAATGGGGGCGGGACTCCTACGAGCAGTACTTC. Translation: CASSQEWGRDSYEQYF.

V and J are TRBV10-3 and TRBJ2-3; no clear D gene. CDR1 and CDR2 from the germline V gene are ENHRY and SYGVKD. The CDR3 spans 13 residues. V was pared by 4 bases and J by 1 base, with 6 bases between. CDR3 bases: TGTGCCATCAGTGCCCGAGGCACAGATACGCAGTATTTT. Translated, it gives CAISARGTDTQYF.

This clone was detected once. The rearrangement uses TRBV9 and TRBJ2-3; D is uncertain. Trimming left V 1 base short and J 0 bases short, with 9 bases between. Per the germline V gene, CDR1 is SGDLS and CDR2 is YYNGEE. The CDR3 extends over 15 amino acids. The CDR3 is CASSVFSRSTDTQYF. In DNA form, the CDR3 reads TGTGCCAGCAGCGTATTTTCCAGGAGCACAGATACGCAGTATTTT.

The chain is built from TRBV11-2 and TRBJ2-7; 9 nucleotides match TRBD1. J gave up 4 bases and V 6 bases, and 13 bases lay outside the gene matches. This CDR3 comprises 16 residues. Germline CDR1 SGHAT, CDR2 FQNNGV. The CDR3 is CASRAGEDRGIYEQYF. Here the CDR3 DNA reads TGTGCCAGCAGGGCGGGCGAGGACAGGGGTATATACGAGCAGTACTTC.